This T cell receptor beta chain appears in the sequencing data of a study of early T cells in non-severe SARS-CoV-2 infection. About the research overall: Whole-blood bulk RNA, unsorted, was sequenced, and chains were unpaired. Study-wide findings and caveats: Matching against VDJdb likely underestimated virus-specific expansions, favoring anti-spike CD8.

Regarding this clonotype: Its antigen is not identified.

The TCR library protocol attached unique molecular identifiers to the individual cDNA molecules. Each CDR3 protein gets one entry after TCRdb re-called the 5' RACE reads with MiXCR. The repertoire consists of tens of thousands of distinct CDR3 sequences, with 7.1% occurring once and the leading ten covering approximately 13%. The CDR3 spans 17 residues. V lost 3 bases and J lost 0, with 13 bases in between. Germline V gene lookup returns CDR1 SGDLS and CDR2 YYNGEE. The chain couples TRBV9 to TRBJ1-6, with D perhaps matching TRBD1 (6 bases). The sample in question was whole blood, obtained at baseline. The TCR was taken from an adult who was a healthcare worker with PCR-confirmed SARS-CoV-2 infection or an uninfected control (not recorded which). The CDR3 protein is CASSAGGALSYNSPLHF. The CDR3 coding sequence is TGTGCCAGCAGCGCTGGGGGGGCGCTCTCCTATAATTCACCCCTCCACTTT.